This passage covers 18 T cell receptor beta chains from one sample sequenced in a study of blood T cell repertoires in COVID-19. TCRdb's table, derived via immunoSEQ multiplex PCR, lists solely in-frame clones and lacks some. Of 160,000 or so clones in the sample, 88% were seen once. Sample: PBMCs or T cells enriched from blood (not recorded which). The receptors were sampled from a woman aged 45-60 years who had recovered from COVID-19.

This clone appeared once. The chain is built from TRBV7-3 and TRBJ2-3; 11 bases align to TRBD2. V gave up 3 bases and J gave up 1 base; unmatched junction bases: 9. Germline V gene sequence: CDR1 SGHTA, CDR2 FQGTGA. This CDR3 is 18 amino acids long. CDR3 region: CASSFTSGGLLRTDTQYF. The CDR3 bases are TGTGCCAGCAGCTTTACTAGCGGGGGACTCCTACGCACAGATACGCAGTATTTT.

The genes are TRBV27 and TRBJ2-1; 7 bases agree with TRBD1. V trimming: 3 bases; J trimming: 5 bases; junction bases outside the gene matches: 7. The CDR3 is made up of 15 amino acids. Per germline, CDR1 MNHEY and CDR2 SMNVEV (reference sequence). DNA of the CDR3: TGTGCCAGCAGTTTGGGACAGACCGTTCACAATGAGCAGTTCTTC. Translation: CASSLGQTVHNEQFF.

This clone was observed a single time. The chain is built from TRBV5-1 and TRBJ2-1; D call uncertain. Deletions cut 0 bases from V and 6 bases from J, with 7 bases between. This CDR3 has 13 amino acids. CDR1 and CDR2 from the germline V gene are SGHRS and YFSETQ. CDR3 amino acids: CASSLATGNEQFF. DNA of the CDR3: TGCGCCAGCAGCTTGGCCACGGGCAATGAGCAGTTCTTC.

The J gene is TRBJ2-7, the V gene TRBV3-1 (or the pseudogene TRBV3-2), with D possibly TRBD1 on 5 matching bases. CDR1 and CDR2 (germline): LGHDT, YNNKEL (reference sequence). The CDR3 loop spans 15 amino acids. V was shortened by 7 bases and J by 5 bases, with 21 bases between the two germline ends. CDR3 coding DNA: TGTGCCAGCACCATAGGCGCTCATTCAGGGAACGAGCAGTACTTC. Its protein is CASTIGAHSGNEQYF.

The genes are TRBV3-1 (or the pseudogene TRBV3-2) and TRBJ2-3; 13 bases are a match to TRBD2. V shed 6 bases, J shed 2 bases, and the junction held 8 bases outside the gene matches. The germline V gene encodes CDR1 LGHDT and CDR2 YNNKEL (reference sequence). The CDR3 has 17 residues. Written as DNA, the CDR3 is TGTGCCAGCAGGCTCGGGACTAGCGGGGTTCCCACAGATACGCAGTATTTT. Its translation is CASRLGTSGVPTDTQYF.

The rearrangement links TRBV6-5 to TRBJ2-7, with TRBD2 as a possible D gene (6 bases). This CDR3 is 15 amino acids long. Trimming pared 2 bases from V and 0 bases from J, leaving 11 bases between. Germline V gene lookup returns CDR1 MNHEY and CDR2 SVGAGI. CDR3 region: CASSYGAGSSYEQYF. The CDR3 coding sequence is TGTGCCAGCAGTTACGGGGCGGGGAGCTCCTACGAGCAGTACTTC.

The CDR3 protein is CASSQARSGRELFF. CDR3 in DNA: TGCGCCAGCAGCCAAGCTCGGTCAGGTCGGGAGCTGTTTTTT. The gene calls are TRBV4-1 and TRBJ2-2, with D hard to call. Trimming pared 1 base from V and 9 bases from J, leaving 12 bases between. The CDR3 is made up of 14 amino acids. Per the germline V gene, CDR1 is MGHRA and CDR2 is YSYEKL.

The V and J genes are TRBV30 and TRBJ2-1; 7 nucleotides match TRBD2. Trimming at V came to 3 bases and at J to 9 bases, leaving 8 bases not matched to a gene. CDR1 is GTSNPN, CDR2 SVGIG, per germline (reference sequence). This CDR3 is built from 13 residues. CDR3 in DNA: TGTGCCTGGAGCGCGGGACTATTGCGTGAGCAGTTCTTC. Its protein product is CAWSAGLLREQFF.

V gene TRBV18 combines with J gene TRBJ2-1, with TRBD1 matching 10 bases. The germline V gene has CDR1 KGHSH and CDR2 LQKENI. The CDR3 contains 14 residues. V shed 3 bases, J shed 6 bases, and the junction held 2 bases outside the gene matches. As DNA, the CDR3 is TGTGCCAGCTCACCGGACAGGGGGGGCAATGAGCAGTTCTTC. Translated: CASSPDRGGNEQFF.

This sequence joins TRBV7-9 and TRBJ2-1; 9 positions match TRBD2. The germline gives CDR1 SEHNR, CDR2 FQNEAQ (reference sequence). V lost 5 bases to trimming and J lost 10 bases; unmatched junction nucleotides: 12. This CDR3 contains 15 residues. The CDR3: CASSPLAGQPREQFF. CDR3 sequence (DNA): TGTGCCAGCAGCCCTCTAGCGGGGCAACCGAGGGAGCAGTTCTTC.

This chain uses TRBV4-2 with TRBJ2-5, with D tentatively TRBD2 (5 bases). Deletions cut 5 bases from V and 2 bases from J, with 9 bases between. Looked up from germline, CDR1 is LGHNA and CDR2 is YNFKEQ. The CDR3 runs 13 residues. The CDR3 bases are TGTGCCAGCAGCGGAGGTATTCAAGAGACCCAGTACTTC. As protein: CASSGGIQETQYF.

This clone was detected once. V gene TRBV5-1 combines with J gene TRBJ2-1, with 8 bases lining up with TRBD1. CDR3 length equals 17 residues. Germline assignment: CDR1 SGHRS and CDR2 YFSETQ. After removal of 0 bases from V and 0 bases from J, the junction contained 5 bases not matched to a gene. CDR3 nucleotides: TGCGCCAGCAGCTTGGGGACAGGGCCAAGCTCCTACAATGAGCAGTTCTTC. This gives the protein CASSLGTGPSSYNEQFF. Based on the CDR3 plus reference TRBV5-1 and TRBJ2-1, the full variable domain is KAGVTQTPRYLIKTRGQQVTLSCSPISGHRSVSWYQQTPGQGLQFLFEYFSETQRNKGNFPGRFSGRQFSNSRSEMNVSTLELGDSALYLCASSLGTGPSSYNEQFFGPGTRLTVL.

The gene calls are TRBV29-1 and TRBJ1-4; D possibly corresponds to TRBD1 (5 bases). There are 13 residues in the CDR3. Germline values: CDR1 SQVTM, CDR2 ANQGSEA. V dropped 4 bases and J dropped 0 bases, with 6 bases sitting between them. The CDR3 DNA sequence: TGCAGCGTTGGGGGCGCAACTAATGAAAAACTGTTTTTT. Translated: CSVGGATNEKLFF.

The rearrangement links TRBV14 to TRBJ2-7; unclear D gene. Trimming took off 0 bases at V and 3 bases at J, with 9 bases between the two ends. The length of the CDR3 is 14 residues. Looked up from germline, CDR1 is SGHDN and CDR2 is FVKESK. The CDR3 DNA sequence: TGTGCCAGCAGCCAAGATATGGTCGGCTACGAGCAGTACTTC. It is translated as CASSQDMVGYEQYF.

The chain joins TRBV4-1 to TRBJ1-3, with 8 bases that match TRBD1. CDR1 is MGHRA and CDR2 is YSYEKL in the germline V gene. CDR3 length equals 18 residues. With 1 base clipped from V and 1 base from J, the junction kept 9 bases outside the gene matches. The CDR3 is CASSQVPGQASSGNTIYF. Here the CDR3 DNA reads TGCGCCAGCAGCCAAGTACCGGGACAGGCGTCGTCTGGAAACACCATATATTTT.

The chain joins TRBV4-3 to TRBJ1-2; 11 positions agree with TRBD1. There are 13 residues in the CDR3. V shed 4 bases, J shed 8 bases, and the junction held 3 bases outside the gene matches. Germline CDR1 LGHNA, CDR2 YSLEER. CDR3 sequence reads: CASSPGTGGGYTF. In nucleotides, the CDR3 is TGCGCCAGCAGCCCCGGGACAGGGGGAGGCTACACCTTC.

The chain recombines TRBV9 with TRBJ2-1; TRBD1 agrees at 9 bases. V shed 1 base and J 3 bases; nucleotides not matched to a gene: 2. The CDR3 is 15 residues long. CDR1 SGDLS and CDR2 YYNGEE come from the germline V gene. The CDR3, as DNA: TGTGCCAGCAGCGTAAAGGACAGGGGCTACAATGAGCAGTTCTTC. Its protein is CASSVKDRGYNEQFF.

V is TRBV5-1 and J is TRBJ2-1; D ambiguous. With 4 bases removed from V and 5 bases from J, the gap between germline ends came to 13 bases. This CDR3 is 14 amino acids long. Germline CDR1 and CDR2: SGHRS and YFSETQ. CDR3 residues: CASSTSLQNNEQFF. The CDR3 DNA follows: TGCGCCAGCAGCACCTCTCTACAGAACAATGAGCAGTTCTTC.